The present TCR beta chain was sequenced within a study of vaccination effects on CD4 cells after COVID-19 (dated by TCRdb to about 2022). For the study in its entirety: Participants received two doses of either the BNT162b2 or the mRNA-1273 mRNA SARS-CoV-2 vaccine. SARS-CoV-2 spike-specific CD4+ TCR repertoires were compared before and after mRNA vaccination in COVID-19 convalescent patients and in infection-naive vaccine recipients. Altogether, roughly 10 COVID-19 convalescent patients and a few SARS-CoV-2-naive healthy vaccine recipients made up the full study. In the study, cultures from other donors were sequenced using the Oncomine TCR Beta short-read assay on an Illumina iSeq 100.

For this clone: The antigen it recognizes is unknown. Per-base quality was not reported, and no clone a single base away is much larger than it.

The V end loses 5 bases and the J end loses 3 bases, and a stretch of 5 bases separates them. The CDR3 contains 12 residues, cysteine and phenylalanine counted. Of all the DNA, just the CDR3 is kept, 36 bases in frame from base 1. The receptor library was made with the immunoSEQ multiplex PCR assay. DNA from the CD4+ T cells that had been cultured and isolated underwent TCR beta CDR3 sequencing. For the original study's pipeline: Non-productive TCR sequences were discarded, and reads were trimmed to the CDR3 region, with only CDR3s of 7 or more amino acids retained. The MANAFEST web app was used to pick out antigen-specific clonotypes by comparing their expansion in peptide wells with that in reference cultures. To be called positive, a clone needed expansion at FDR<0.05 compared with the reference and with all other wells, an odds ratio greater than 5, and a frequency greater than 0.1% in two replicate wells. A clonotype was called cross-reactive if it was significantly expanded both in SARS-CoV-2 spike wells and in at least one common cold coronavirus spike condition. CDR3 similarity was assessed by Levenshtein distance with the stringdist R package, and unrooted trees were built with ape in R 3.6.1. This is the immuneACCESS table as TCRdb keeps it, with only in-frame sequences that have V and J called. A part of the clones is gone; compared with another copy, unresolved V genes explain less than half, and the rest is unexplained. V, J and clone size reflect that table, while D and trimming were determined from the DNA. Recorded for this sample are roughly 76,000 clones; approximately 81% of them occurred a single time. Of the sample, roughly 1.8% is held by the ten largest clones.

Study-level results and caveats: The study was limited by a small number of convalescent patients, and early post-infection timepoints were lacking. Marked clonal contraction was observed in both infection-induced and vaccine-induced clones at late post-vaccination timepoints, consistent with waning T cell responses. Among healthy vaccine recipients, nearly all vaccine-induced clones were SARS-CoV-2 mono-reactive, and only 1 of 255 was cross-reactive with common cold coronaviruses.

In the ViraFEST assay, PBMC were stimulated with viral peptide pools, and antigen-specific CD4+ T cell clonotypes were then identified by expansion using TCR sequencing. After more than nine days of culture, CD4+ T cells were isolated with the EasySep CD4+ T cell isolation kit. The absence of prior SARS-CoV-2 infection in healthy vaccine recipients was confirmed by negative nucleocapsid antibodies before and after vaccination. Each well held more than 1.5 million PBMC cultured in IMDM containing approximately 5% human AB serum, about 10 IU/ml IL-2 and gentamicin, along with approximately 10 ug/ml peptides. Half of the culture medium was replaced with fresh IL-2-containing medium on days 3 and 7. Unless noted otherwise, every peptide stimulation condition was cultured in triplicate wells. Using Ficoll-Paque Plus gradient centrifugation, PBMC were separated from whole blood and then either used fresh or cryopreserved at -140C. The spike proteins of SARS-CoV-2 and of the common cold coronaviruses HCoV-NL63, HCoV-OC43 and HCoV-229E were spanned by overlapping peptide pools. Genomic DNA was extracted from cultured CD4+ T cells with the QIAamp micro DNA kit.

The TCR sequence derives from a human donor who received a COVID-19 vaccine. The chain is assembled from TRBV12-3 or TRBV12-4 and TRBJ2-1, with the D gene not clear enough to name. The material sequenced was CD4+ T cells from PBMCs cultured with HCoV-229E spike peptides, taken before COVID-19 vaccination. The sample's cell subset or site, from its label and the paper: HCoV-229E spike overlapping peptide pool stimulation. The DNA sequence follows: TGTGCCAGCAGTCCCGACTACAATGAGCAGTTCTTC. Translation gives CASSPDYNEQFF.